Below, 11 T cell receptor beta chains from the same sample are listed, as sequenced in a study of T cell responses to AZD1222 COVID-19 vaccine. Clones were sequenced by immunoSEQ multiplex PCR, and TCRdb holds only the in-frame ones, with some missing. This sample has approximately 120,000 clones, with 75% to 95% found just once. The sample was peripheral blood, taken on day 0 of AZD1222 vaccination. These TCRs come from an adult in good health.

V and J are TRBV6-5 and TRBJ2-6; D is unclear. The germline V gene has CDR1 MNHEY and CDR2 SVGAGI. The CDR3 runs to 14 residues. V dropped 0 bases and J dropped 11 bases, with 11 bases sitting between them. The CDR3 sequence is CASSYSTGLDVLTF. In DNA form, the CDR3 reads TGTGCCAGCAGTTACTCGACCGGGTTGGACGTCCTGACTTTC.

V and J are TRBV5-1 and TRBJ2-1, with 7 bases lining up with TRBD1. The V gene end was trimmed by 4 bases and the J gene end by 7 bases; junction bases not matched to a gene: 11. The CDR3 totals 15 residues. The germline gives CDR1 SGHRS, CDR2 YFSETQ. CDR3 nucleotide sequence: TGCGCCAGCAGCCCCGATCCAGGGGGAGAAAATGAGCAGTTCTTC. Its translation: CASSPDPGGENEQFF.

The chain recombines TRBV24-1 with TRBJ2-5; the D gene could be TRBD1 or TRBD2 (5 bases each). CDR1 is KGHDR and CDR2 is SFDVKD in the germline V gene. The CDR3 extends over 15 amino acids. Trimming removed 9 bases from V and 1 base from J, with 17 bases in between. The DNA of the CDR3 is TGTGCCACCCCGGGGCCAGGAGCCATCCAAGAGACCCAGTACTTC. Translating gives CATPGPGAIQETQYF.

The V and J genes are TRBV19 and TRBJ1-1, with a weak D call TRBD1 (5 bases). The CDR3 is 14 amino acids. V lost 1 base to trimming and J lost 4 bases, with 10 bases between them. Germline V gene sequence: CDR1 LNHDA, CDR2 SQIVND (reference sequence). This CDR3 reads CASSIVEGITEAFF. As DNA, the CDR3 is TGTGCCAGTAGTATAGTGGAGGGGATCACTGAAGCTTTCTTT.

The chain recombines TRBV28 with TRBJ2-7; 8 bases agree with TRBD2. With V trimmed by 3 bases and J by 4 bases, 8 bases remained unmatched. The length of the CDR3 is 15 residues. Germline V CDR1 and CDR2: MDHEN, SYDVKM. CDR3 nucleotides: TGTGCCAGCAGTTTCTATAGCGGGGTCGCGTACGAGCAGTACTTC. Translated, it gives CASSFYSGVAYEQYF. Full variable domain (remainder filled in from reference TRBV28 and TRBJ2-7): DVKVTQSSRYLVKRTGEKVFLECVQDMDHENMFWYRQDPGLGLRLIYFSYDVKMKEKGDIPEGYSVSREKKERFSLILESASTNQTSMYLCASSFYSGVAYEQYFGPGTRLTVT.

The chain employs TRBV5-4 and TRBJ2-7; 9 bases match TRBD2. Losses at the gene ends were 0 bases for V and 2 bases for J; bases not matched to a gene: 3. Germline loops: CDR1 SGHNT, CDR2 YYREEE (reference sequence). The CDR3 loop spans 15 amino acids. CDR3 sequence: CASSLEGGRAYEQYF. The DNA of the CDR3 is TGTGCCAGCAGCTTGGAAGGCGGGAGGGCCTACGAGCAGTACTTC.

This clone was seen once. This sequence joins TRBV10-3 and TRBJ1-5; D gene unclear. This CDR3 region has 15 residues. Germline V CDR1 and CDR2: ENHRY, SYGVKD. V lost 2 bases and J lost 7, with 15 bases in between. The CDR3 bases are TGTGCCATCAGTGAGACCGCGGGATTGGGGCAGCCCCAGCATTTT. It is translated as CAISETAGLGQPQHF.

The chain is built from TRBV6-5 and TRBJ1-5; no reliable D call. This CDR3 has 16 residues. V lost 0 bases to trimming and J lost 3 bases, with 12 bases between them. CDR1 is MNHEY, CDR2 SVGAGI, per germline. Here the CDR3 reads CASSYSRPRDNQPQHF. CDR3 DNA: TGTGCCAGCAGTTACTCGAGACCCCGGGACAATCAGCCCCAGCATTTT.

The V gene is TRBV9, the J gene TRBJ2-1, with D tentatively TRBD2 (6 bases). Germline V gene sequence: CDR1 SGDLS, CDR2 YYNGEE. The germline V and J ends were trimmed by 0 bases and 8 bases, with 21 bases remaining between them. There are 17 residues in the CDR3. The CDR3 coding sequence is TGTGCCAGCAGCGTAGACCCTACTTCGGGGGTGAGGTATGAGCAGTTCTTC. It specifies CASSVDPTSGVRYEQFF.

This clone was counted once. This chain uses TRBV29-1 with TRBJ1-1; tentatively, D is TRBD1 (5 bases). V lost 5 bases and J 4 bases, leaving 17 bases between the germline ends. This CDR3 region has 14 residues. The V gene's germline CDR1 is SQVTM and CDR2 ANQGSEA. Here the CDR3 DNA reads TGCAGCGTTAGGGCCAGGGCACTCAGCACTGAAGCTTTCTTT. It translates to CSVRARALSTEAFF.

V gene TRBV7-9 combines with J gene TRBJ2-7; TRBD1 aligns across 8 bases. The CDR3 totals 14 residues. CDR1 and CDR2 from the germline V gene are SEHNR and FQNEAQ (reference sequence). Trimming at V came to 3 bases and at J to 2 bases, leaving 3 bases not matched to a gene. In DNA form, the CDR3 reads TGTGCCAGCAGCTTCGGACAGGGCACCTACGAGCAGTACTTC. Protein product: CASSFGQGTYEQYF.